Following are 27 T cell receptor beta chains from one sample sequenced in a study of T-cell memory formation after mild COVID-19. TCRdb re-called the 5' RACE reads through MiXCR, storing one row per CDR3 protein. This sample yields around 90,000 distinct CDR3 sequences, of which roughly 16% are seen a single time; approximately 40% belongs to the top ten. The specimen was PBMCs or a T cell subset sorted from them (not recorded which). The source of these receptors is a man between 18 and 29 years old who had mild COVID-19 (a few samples of this study predate the infection). Cell type and time point are not known.

This chain links TRBV4-1 with TRBJ2-1; D unresolved. V gave up 1 base and J gave up 6 bases, with 10 bases separating them. Germline CDR1 reads MGHRA; CDR2 reads YSYEKL. This CDR3 spans 14 amino acids. The DNA of the CDR3 is TGCGCCAGCAGCCAAGCCCAGGTAGGCAATGAGCAGTTCTTC. This gives the protein CASSQAQVGNEQFF.

This clonotype has more than one count but fewer than ten. This sequence joins TRBV12-3 or TRBV12-4 and TRBJ2-5; unclear D gene. Trimming stripped 3 bases from V and 5 bases from J, with 4 bases between. The CDR3 totals 11 residues. The CDR3 DNA reads TGTGCCAGCAGTTTTATGGAGACCCAGTACTTC. Translating gives CASSFMETQYF.

The chain has TRBV11-2 and TRBJ2-2; tentatively, D is TRBD1 or TRBD2 (5 bases each). Looked up from germline, CDR1 is SGHAT and CDR2 is FQNNGV. V lost 1 base and J lost 6, with 9 bases in between. There are 14 residues in the CDR3. The DNA of the CDR3 is TGTGCCAGCAGCTTAGGAGTGGGGGCCGGGGAGCTGTTTTTT. Protein: CASSLGVGAGELFF.

This clonotype was recorded many times. The gene calls are TRBV11-2 and TRBJ2-1, with 8 positions matching TRBD2. Trimming cost V 1 base and J 9 bases; bases outside gene matches: 11. Germline CDR1 and CDR2: SGHAT and FQNNGV. CDR3 length: 16 residues. The CDR3, as DNA: TGTGCCAGCAGCTTAGCAGTGGCTAGCGGGTGGGGTGAGCAGTTCTTC. Residues: CASSLAVASGWGEQFF.

There are a few counts of this clonotype. The chain carries TRBV12-3 or TRBV12-4 and TRBJ2-7; D remains ambiguous. The CDR3 consists of 13 residues. V was pared by 3 bases and J by 3 bases, with 9 bases between. The CDR3 coding sequence is TGTGCCAGCAGTTTTACGGCCTTCTACGAGCAGTACTTC. Protein: CASSFTAFYEQYF.

This clonotype has only a few counts. The rearrangement links TRBV4-1 to TRBJ2-3; 14 bases fit TRBD2. CDR3 length: 18 residues. Trimming at V came to 2 bases and at J to 0 bases, leaving 4 bases not matched to a gene. CDR1 is MGHRA and CDR2 is YSYEKL in the germline V gene. For the CDR3, the DNA is TGCGCCAGCAGCCAACGGACTAGCGGGGGGTCAAGCACAGATACGCAGTATTTT. The encoded protein is CASSQRTSGGSSTDTQYF.

This clonotype has a handful of counts. J is TRBJ2-3 and V is TRBV5-6, with D hard to call. This CDR3 comprises 15 residues. The V end was cut by 3 bases, the J end by 5 bases, with 16 bases between. Germline CDR1 and CDR2: SGHDT and YYEEEE. The CDR3 loop reads CASSYPRLSGDTQYF. The CDR3 DNA sequence: TGTGCCAGCAGCTACCCCCGGCTATCGGGAGATACGCAGTATTTT.

This clonotype was counted a few times. The V gene is TRBV6-5, the J gene TRBJ2-1; TRBD1 might be the D (5 bases). V was shortened by 2 bases and J by 0 bases, with 11 bases between the two germline ends. Germline CDR1 MNHEY, CDR2 SVGAGI. CDR3 length: 16 amino acids. The CDR3 loop is CASSYRGRSSYNEQFF. The CDR3 DNA follows: TGTGCCAGCAGTTACAGGGGTAGGAGCTCCTACAATGAGCAGTTCTTC.

CDR3 residues: CASSQELRYEQYV. The CDR3 coding sequence is TGCGCCAGCAGCCAAGAATTGAGATACGAGCAGTACGTC. V is TRBV4-1 and J is TRBJ2-7; D is uncertain. The length of the CDR3 is 13 residues. Germline V lookup: CDR1 MGHRA, CDR2 YSYEKL. The V end lost 0 bases, the J end lost 4 bases, and 7 bases lay between the germline ends.

This clonotype has at least ten counts. V gene TRBV4-1 combines with J gene TRBJ2-3; TRBD1 might be the D (6 bases). This CDR3 contains 15 residues. From germline, CDR1 is MGHRA and CDR2 YSYEKL. Trimming stripped 5 bases from V and 6 bases from J, with 18 bases between. CDR3 protein: CASSERGSRLDTQYF. The CDR3, as DNA: TGCGCCAGCAGCGAAAGGGGGTCTAGGTTGGATACGCAGTATTTT.

This clonotype has a handful of counts. The CDR3 DNA sequence: TGTGCCAGCAGTTCGCTAACTAGACCCGGGACAGGGAAGACCCAGTACTTC. Amino acids: CASSSLTRPGTGKTQYF. The chain is built from TRBV28 and TRBJ2-5, with 9 bases that match TRBD1. Trimming at V came to 4 bases and at J to 6 bases, leaving 15 bases not matched to a gene. The germline V gene encodes CDR1 MDHEN and CDR2 SYDVKM. The CDR3 has 17 residues. The full variable domain, completed using reference TRBV28 and TRBJ2-5, is DVKVTQSSRYLVKRTGEKVFLECVQDMDHENMFWYRQDPGLGLRLIYFSYDVKMKEKGDIPEGYSVSREKKERFSLILESASTNQTSMYLCASSSLTRPGTGKTQYFGPGTRLLVL.

The sample holds a few counts of this clonotype. CDR3 bases: TGTGCCAGCGACAGGGGGAATGGAAACACCATATATTTT. It codes for CASDRGNGNTIYF. The chain joins TRBV9 to TRBJ1-3, with 9 bases lining up with TRBD1. The CDR3 sequence is 13 residues long. Germline values: CDR1 SGDLS, CDR2 YYNGEE. With V trimmed by 7 bases and J by 3 bases, 2 bases remained unmatched.

The rearrangement joins TRBV19 to TRBJ1-1; the D is unclear. The V end was cut by 7 bases, the J end by 4 bases, with 19 bases between. Germline CDR1 LNHDA, CDR2 SQIVND (reference sequence). This CDR3 contains 15 residues. The CDR3 DNA sequence: TGTGCCAGTACCCTGGCGCGAGGGCTGAGCACTGAAGCTTTCTTT. It specifies CASTLARGLSTEAFF.

The table lists this clonotype with many counts. The junction and the germline gene differ at one end; a read error may be behind it. In nucleotides, the CDR3 is TGTGCCAGCAGCCTAGCGGGGGGACTCGTATTCGAGCAGTTCTTC. It specifies CASSLAGGLVFEQFF. The genes are TRBV7-2 and TRBJ2-1; the match to TRBD2 covers 11 bases. This CDR3 is 15 amino acids long. Germline lookup yields CDR1 SGHTA and CDR2 FQGNSA.

This clonotype occurred a few times. The genes are TRBV7-2 and TRBJ1-2; D is uncertain. The CDR3 has 12 residues. The V gene's germline CDR1 is SGHTA and CDR2 FQGNSA. V lost 1 base to trimming and J lost 9 bases, with 9 bases between them. This chain's CDR3 is CASSLVQDSYTF. The CDR3 coding sequence is TGTGCCAGCAGCTTAGTACAAGACAGCTACACCTTC.

The sample holds a few counts of this clonotype. The rearrangement links TRBV6-5 to TRBJ1-1; 8 positions match TRBD1. V shed 5 bases and J 3 bases; nucleotides not matched to a gene: 5. Per the germline V gene, CDR1 is MNHEY and CDR2 is SVGAGI. The CDR3 is 14 amino acids. The DNA for the CDR3 is TGTGCCAGCAGTCCCGGACAGGGCTACACTGAAGCTTTCTTT. This encodes CASSPGQGYTEAFF.

The chain recombines TRBV6-2 or TRBV6-3 with TRBJ2-2, with a weak D call TRBD1 (6 bases). The V and J ends lost 2 bases and 6 bases respectively, with 10 bases between them. This CDR3 spans 14 amino acids. The V gene's germline CDR1 is MNHEY and CDR2 SVGEGT. CDR3 in amino acids: CASSYTTGSGELFF. CDR3 in DNA: TGTGCCAGCAGTTACACTACAGGGTCCGGGGAGCTGTTTTTT.

This clonotype was picked up many times. In nucleotides, the CDR3 is TGTGCCAGCAGCTTAAGTTACAATGAGCAGTTCTTC. Residues: CASSLSYNEQFF. The rearrangement uses TRBV11-2 and TRBJ2-1, with unresolved D. V was pared by 2 bases and J by 4 bases, with 3 bases between. The V gene's germline CDR1 is SGHAT and CDR2 FQNNGV. This CDR3 is 12 amino acids long.

This clonotype was seen more than once but under ten times. J is TRBJ1-2 and V is TRBV6-5; D remains ambiguous. V lost 4 bases and J lost 0, with 9 bases in between. CDR1 and CDR2 from the germline V gene are MNHEY and SVGAGI. This CDR3 region has 14 residues. The CDR3 region has the DNA TGTGCCAGCAGTTGGAGGGCCGCTAACTATGGCTACACCTTC. This encodes CASSWRAANYGYTF.

The V call is TRBV11-3, the J call TRBJ2-3; D unresolved. CDR1 is SGHNT, CDR2 YENEEA, per germline. This CDR3 is 13 amino acids long. V shed 0 bases and J shed 4 bases, with 5 bases lying between them. The CDR3 DNA sequence: TGTGCCAGCAGCTTAGACAAAGCAGATACGCAGTATTTT. Translating it yields CASSLDKADTQYF.

The genes are TRBV5-1 and TRBJ2-7, with D perhaps being TRBD1 or TRBD2 (5 bases each). The V end was cut by 5 bases, the J end by 2 bases, with 17 bases between. Per germline, CDR1 SGHRS and CDR2 YFSETQ. The CDR3 sequence is 15 residues long. CDR3 loop: CASRGLGTSPYEQYF. CDR3 sequence (DNA): TGCGCCAGCAGGGGCCTAGGGACGTCACCCTACGAGCAGTACTTC.

This clonotype was picked up a small number of times. This chain connects TRBV20-1 to TRBJ1-6; D perhaps matches TRBD1 (6 bases). Germline assignment: CDR1 DFQATT and CDR2 SNEGSKA (reference sequence). This CDR3 is 17 amino acids long. V was clipped by 0 bases and J by 0 bases, with 12 bases between them. The CDR3 region has the DNA TGCAGTGCTAGAGAGGGGGGCAGGAGCTCCTATAATTCACCCCTCCACTTT. Its translation: CSAREGGRSSYNSPLHF.

In its sample, this clonotype was seen many times. This chain joins TRBV7-2 and TRBJ2-1, with D possibly called TRBD1 or TRBD2 (6 bases each). CDR3 size: 17 residues. V lost 3 bases and J 8 bases, leaving 23 bases between the germline ends. Germline loops: CDR1 SGHTA, CDR2 FQGNSA. DNA for the CDR3: TGTGCCAGCAGCTTCGGGTTAAGGGGGGCAGGGGCCGATGAGCAGTTCTTC. Its translation: CASSFGLRGAGADEQFF.

The chain has TRBV9 and TRBJ2-7; D may be TRBD2 (5 bases). This CDR3 is built from 15 residues. Deletions cut 3 bases from V and 4 bases from J, with 17 bases between. The germline CDR1 and CDR2 sequences are SGDLS and YYNGEE. CDR3 nucleotides: TGTGCCAGCAGCGGGGGTGGAGGTAGTGAATACGAGCAGTACTTC. This encodes CASSGGGGSEYEQYF.

V and J are TRBV7-9 and TRBJ2-7; no reliable D call. Germline CDR1 is SEHNR and CDR2 is FQNEAQ (reference sequence). The V end lost 0 bases, the J end lost 2 bases, and 8 bases lay between the germline ends. This CDR3 has 14 amino acids. CDR3: CASSLAGGPYEQYV. CDR3 DNA: TGTGCCAGCAGCTTAGCGGGCGGACCCTACGAGCAGTACGTC.

The chain recombines TRBV7-2 with TRBJ2-7; a weak D match, TRBD2 (5 bases). The CDR3 totals 13 residues. CDR1 is SGHTA and CDR2 is FQGNSA in the germline V gene. Trimming pared 5 bases from V and 3 bases from J, leaving 11 bases between. Here the CDR3 DNA reads TGTGCCAGCAGCGTAGGACTGATCTACGAGCAGTACTTC. Translated: CASSVGLIYEQYF.

This clonotype was counted only a few times. The chain is built from TRBV29-1 and TRBJ1-2; 8 positions match TRBD1. Per the germline V gene, CDR1 is SQVTM and CDR2 is ANQGSEA. V shed 6 bases, J shed 7 bases, and the junction held 13 bases outside the gene matches. This CDR3 comprises 14 residues. DNA for the CDR3: TGCAGCGTCGTAGACGACAGGGGATTTAGTGGCTACACCTTC. It specifies CSVVDDRGFSGYTF.